Listed below are T cell receptor beta chains from one sample, sequenced in a study of cytomegalovirus exposure and HLA in healthy donors. TCRdb's table, derived via immunoSEQ multiplex PCR, lists solely in-frame clones and lacks some. Of some 150,000 clones in the sample, approximately 80% are singletons; the top ten hold about 5.2%. The sample consisted of PBMCs. The source of these receptors is a man aged 25 to 45 in good health and CMV-seropositive. CDR3s include the opening cysteine and the closing phenylalanine or tryptophan. The order of the fields is D gene, clone size, J gene, V gene, CDR3 protein, CDR3 DNA. The D gene is left open where the match is weak. Size values are once, few and many counts, or a class for expanded clones, and some rows have none.

d_gene: .
abundance: .
j_gene: TRBJ1-5
v_gene: TRBV12-2
CDR3aa: CASRWALDRGLCEVDQPQHF
CDR3nt: TGTGCAAGTCGCTGGGCCCTGGACAGGGGGCTGTGCGAAGTCGATCAGCCCCAGCATTTT

d_gene: .
abundance: .
j_gene: TRBJ2-4
v_gene: TRBV7-9
CDR3aa: CASSLEGSKNIQYF
CDR3nt: TGTGCCAGCAGCTTAGAGGGGTCCAAAAACATTCAGTACTTC

d_gene: TRBD1
abundance: .
j_gene: TRBJ2-3
v_gene: TRBV18
CDR3aa: CASSPRPGQRLTDTQYF
CDR3nt: TGTGCCAGCTCACCACGACCGGGACAGAGACTCACAGATACGCAGTATTTT

d_gene: .
abundance: .
j_gene: TRBJ2-6
v_gene: TRBV7-9
CDR3aa: CASRGQGISGANVLTF
CDR3nt: TGTGCCAGCAGGGGTCAGGGAATCTCTGGGGCCAACGTCCTGACTTTC

d_gene: .
abundance: .
j_gene: TRBJ2-1
v_gene: TRBV28
CDR3aa: CASRSYNEQFF
CDR3nt: TGTGCCAGCAGATCCTATAATGAGCAGTTCTTC

d_gene: .
abundance: once
j_gene: TRBJ2-5
v_gene: TRBV29-1
CDR3aa: CSVRDFQETQYF
CDR3nt: TGCAGCGTTAGGGACTTTCAGGAGACCCAGTACTTC

d_gene: .
abundance: .
j_gene: TRBJ1-6
v_gene: TRBV28
CDR3aa: CASSLPNRRQAF
CDR3nt: TGTGCCAGCAGTTTACCAAATAGGAGACAGGCATTT

d_gene: .
abundance: .
j_gene: TRBJ2-3
v_gene: TRBV5-1
CDR3aa: CASSFSADTQYF
CDR3nt: TGCGCCAGCAGCTTTAGCGCAGATACGCAGTATTTT

d_gene: .
abundance: .
j_gene: TRBJ1-1
v_gene: TRBV4-1
CDR3aa: CASSQLQIMNTEAFF
CDR3nt: TGCGCCAGCAGCCAGTTACAGATCATGAACACTGAAGCTTTCTTT

d_gene: .
abundance: .
j_gene: TRBJ2-2
v_gene: TRBV28
CDR3aa: CASSLQGDTGELFF
CDR3nt: TGTGCCAGCAGTTTACAGGGCGACACCGGGGAGCTGTTTTTT

d_gene: .
abundance: .
j_gene: TRBJ2-3
v_gene: TRBV5-5
CDR3aa: CASSGTYDTDTQYF
CDR3nt: TGTGCCAGCTCCGGGACATACGACACAGATACGCAGTATTTT

d_gene: .
abundance: .
j_gene: TRBJ2-5
v_gene: TRBV5-4
CDR3aa: CASRPSALQETQYF
CDR3nt: TGTGCCAGCAGGCCCTCAGCGCTCCAAGAGACCCAGTACTTC

d_gene: TRBD1
abundance: .
j_gene: TRBJ2-1
v_gene: TRBV19
CDR3aa: CASSITGEGNEQFF
CDR3nt: TGTGCCAGTAGTATAACAGGGGAAGGCAATGAGCAGTTCTTC

d_gene: .
abundance: once
j_gene: TRBJ2-7
v_gene: TRBV7-8
CDR3aa: CASSLNPVAGYEQYF
CDR3nt: TGTGCCAGCAGCTTGAACCCGGTTGCAGGTTACGAGCAGTACTTC

d_gene: .
abundance: .
j_gene: TRBJ2-3
v_gene: TRBV28
CDR3aa: CASSLEAPQQYF
CDR3nt: TGTGCCAGCAGTTTAGAGGCGCCACAGCAGTATTTT

d_gene: .
abundance: few
j_gene: TRBJ1-2
v_gene: TRBV6-6
CDR3aa: CASSPPGGYTF
CDR3nt: TGTGCCAGCAGTCCCCCAGGGGGCTACACCTTC

d_gene: .
abundance: .
j_gene: TRBJ2-5
v_gene: TRBV5-1
CDR3aa: CASSMQGGSQETQYF
CDR3nt: TGCGCCAGCAGCATGCAGGGGGGAAGCCAAGAGACCCAGTACTTC

d_gene: .
abundance: .
j_gene: TRBJ2-1
v_gene: TRBV6-5
CDR3aa: CASSYSVGGRVDEQFF
CDR3nt: TGTGCCAGCAGTTACTCTGTAGGGGGAAGGGTGGATGAGCAGTTCTTC

d_gene: .
abundance: few
j_gene: TRBJ2-1
v_gene: TRBV4-3
CDR3aa: CASSQDRFREYFAIDEQFF
CDR3nt: TGCGCCAGCAGCCAAGATCGTTTCAGGGAATATTTTGCAATAGATGAGCAGTTCTTC

d_gene: .
abundance: few
j_gene: TRBJ1-4
v_gene: TRBV2
CDR3aa: CASRSDFNEKLFF
CDR3nt: TGTGCCAGCAGGTCGGACTTTAATGAAAAACTGTTTTTT

d_gene: .
abundance: .
j_gene: TRBJ2-7
v_gene: TRBV7-9
CDR3aa: CASSLVGVGSYEQYF
CDR3nt: TGTGCCAGCAGCTTAGTAGGGGTCGGGTCCTACGAGCAGTACTTC

d_gene: TRBD1
abundance: .
j_gene: TRBJ2-7
v_gene: TRBV18
CDR3aa: CASSQPGQGAYEQYF
CDR3nt: TGTGCCAGCTCTCAACCGGGACAGGGTGCCTACGAGCAGTACTTC

d_gene: .
abundance: .
j_gene: TRBJ1-2
v_gene: TRBV28
CDR3aa: CASSSGRGEGYTF
CDR3nt: TGTGCCAGCAGTTCAGGCAGGGGTGAAGGCTACACCTTC

d_gene: TRBD2
abundance: .
j_gene: TRBJ2-1
v_gene: TRBV28
CDR3aa: CASSGTSGKKEFF
CDR3nt: TGTGCCAGCAGTGGGACTAGCGGGAAGAAGGAGTTCTTC

d_gene: .
abundance: .
j_gene: TRBJ2-1
v_gene: TRBV7-8
CDR3aa: CASAKRGGSYNEQFF
CDR3nt: TGTGCCAGCGCCAAGCGCGGCGGCTCCTACAATGAGCAGTTCTTC

d_gene: TRBD1
abundance: few
j_gene: TRBJ1-6
v_gene: TRBV27
CDR3aa: CASKARRDSNSPLHF
CDR3nt: TGTGCCAGCAAGGCGCGCCGGGACAGCAATTCACCCCTCCACTTT

d_gene: .
abundance: .
j_gene: TRBJ2-5
v_gene: TRBV2
CDR3aa: CASKGAGETQYF
CDR3nt: TGTGCCAGCAAAGGAGCCGGGGAGACCCAGTACTTC

d_gene: .
abundance: .
j_gene: TRBJ1-1
v_gene: TRBV11-2
CDR3aa: CASSPLTGFTEAFF
CDR3nt: TGTGCCAGCAGCCCCCTAACAGGGTTCACTGAAGCTTTCTTT

d_gene: TRBD1
abundance: .
j_gene: TRBJ2-7
v_gene: TRBV11-3
CDR3aa: CASSLSGQGHEQYF
CDR3nt: TGTGCCAGCAGCTTGTCGGGACAGGGTCACGAGCAGTACTTC

d_gene: .
abundance: once
j_gene: TRBJ1-1
v_gene: TRBV9
CDR3aa: CASSPRERATEAFF
CDR3nt: TGTGCCAGCAGCCCGAGGGAACGGGCCACTGAAGCTTTCTTT

d_gene: .
abundance: .
j_gene: TRBJ2-5
v_gene: TRBV27
CDR3aa: CASSLQPRAGPQETQYF
CDR3nt: TGTGCCAGCAGTTTACAACCTCGGGCGGGACCCCAAGAGACCCAGTACTTC

d_gene: TRBD1
abundance: .
j_gene: TRBJ2-7
v_gene: TRBV5-4
CDR3aa: CASSFGTGSQYEQYF
CDR3nt: TGTGCCAGCAGCTTTGGGACAGGGTCTCAATACGAGCAGTACTTC

d_gene: TRBD1
abundance: .
j_gene: TRBJ2-7
v_gene: TRBV28
CDR3aa: CASSSGTGVREQYF
CDR3nt: TGTGCCAGCAGCTCCGGGACAGGGGTACGCGAGCAGTACTTC

d_gene: TRBD2
abundance: .
j_gene: TRBJ2-1
v_gene: TRBV6-5
CDR3aa: CASSSASGGTYNEQFF
CDR3nt: TGTGCCAGCAGTTCAGCTAGCGGGGGGACCTACAATGAGCAGTTCTTC

d_gene: .
abundance: .
j_gene: TRBJ2-3
v_gene: TRBV7-9
CDR3aa: CASSLPSGSTDTQYF
CDR3nt: TGTGCCAGCAGCTTGCCTAGTGGGAGCACAGATACGCAGTATTTT

d_gene: .
abundance: .
j_gene: TRBJ1-5
v_gene: TRBV28
CDR3aa: CASILGAVAEQPQHF
CDR3nt: TGTGCCAGCATCCTTGGGGCAGTCGCGGAGCAGCCCCAGCATTTT

d_gene: TRBD2
abundance: .
j_gene: TRBJ2-7
v_gene: TRBV27
CDR3aa: CASSLRQPGLAGGGYEQYF
CDR3nt: TGTGCCAGCAGTTTACGGCAACCGGGACTAGCGGGTGGCGGGTACGAGCAGTACTTC

d_gene: TRBD2
abundance: .
j_gene: TRBJ2-1
v_gene: TRBV11-2
CDR3aa: CASSWEGGLDEQFF
CDR3nt: TGTGCCAGCAGCTGGGAGGGTGGGCTAGATGAGCAGTTCTTC

d_gene: TRBD1
abundance: .
j_gene: TRBJ2-7
v_gene: TRBV7-9
CDR3aa: CASSLRDSSSYEQYF
CDR3nt: TGTGCCAGCAGCCTCCGGGACAGCAGCTCCTACGAGCAGTACTTC

d_gene: .
abundance: .
j_gene: TRBJ2-7
v_gene: TRBV7-9
CDR3aa: CASSSTSGLTYEQYF
CDR3nt: TGTGCCAGCAGCTCCACCTCCGGACTAACCTACGAGCAGTACTTC

d_gene: TRBD2
abundance: .
j_gene: TRBJ2-1
v_gene: TRBV10-2
CDR3aa: CASREGLAADNEQFF
CDR3nt: TGCGCCAGCAGGGAAGGACTAGCGGCCGACAATGAGCAGTTCTTC

d_gene: .
abundance: .
j_gene: TRBJ2-7
v_gene: TRBV5-4
CDR3aa: CATGDGYEQYF
CDR3nt: TGTGCCACCGGGGATGGCTACGAGCAGTACTTC

d_gene: .
abundance: .
j_gene: TRBJ2-6
v_gene: TRBV7-2
CDR3aa: CASSPLGMPGANVLTF
CDR3nt: TGTGCCAGCAGTCCACTCGGGATGCCGGGGGCCAACGTCCTGACTTTC

d_gene: TRBD2
abundance: .
j_gene: TRBJ2-3
v_gene: TRBV9
CDR3aa: CASSVGPGLAFADTQYF
CDR3nt: TGTGCCAGCAGCGTAGGCCCGGGACTAGCGTTCGCAGATACGCAGTATTTT

d_gene: .
abundance: .
j_gene: TRBJ1-1
v_gene: TRBV7-9
CDR3aa: CASSQASGSLDPRGTEAFF
CDR3nt: TGTGCCAGCAGCCAAGCCTCCGGGAGCCTCGACCCTAGGGGCACTGAAGCTTTCTTT

d_gene: TRBD2
abundance: .
j_gene: TRBJ2-1
v_gene: TRBV15
CDR3aa: CATSSLAGGMNEQFF
CDR3nt: TGTGCCACCAGCAGCCTAGCGGGGGGGATGAATGAGCAGTTCTTC

d_gene: .
abundance: few
j_gene: TRBJ2-3
v_gene: TRBV7-7
CDR3aa: CASSLAGAGDTQYF
CDR3nt: TGTGCCAGCAGCTTAGCGGGGGCCGGAGATACGCAGTATTTT

d_gene: .
abundance: once
j_gene: TRBJ2-7
v_gene: TRBV5-6
CDR3aa: CASSLAGLSYEQYF
CDR3nt: TGTGCCAGCAGCTTGGCGGGACTTTCCTACGAGCAGTACTTC

d_gene: .
abundance: .
j_gene: TRBJ2-1
v_gene: TRBV6-5
CDR3aa: CATSDSNSYNEQFF
CDR3nt: TGTGCCACTTCGGACTCAAACTCCTACAATGAGCAGTTCTTC

d_gene: TRBD2
abundance: .
j_gene: TRBJ2-2
v_gene: TRBV28
CDR3aa: CASSHSGGAGTGELFF
CDR3nt: TGTGCCAGCAGCCACTCGGGAGGGGCGGGGACCGGGGAGCTGTTTTTT

d_gene: TRBD2
abundance: .
j_gene: TRBJ2-7
v_gene: TRBV13
CDR3aa: CASSLGPAGLLEQYF
CDR3nt: TGTGCCAGCAGCTTAGGTCCAGCGGGACTGCTGGAGCAGTACTTC

d_gene: TRBD1
abundance: .
j_gene: TRBJ2-7
v_gene: TRBV4-1
CDR3aa: CASSHPGQGRYEQYF
CDR3nt: TGCGCCAGCAGCCATCCGGGACAGGGGAGATACGAGCAGTACTTC